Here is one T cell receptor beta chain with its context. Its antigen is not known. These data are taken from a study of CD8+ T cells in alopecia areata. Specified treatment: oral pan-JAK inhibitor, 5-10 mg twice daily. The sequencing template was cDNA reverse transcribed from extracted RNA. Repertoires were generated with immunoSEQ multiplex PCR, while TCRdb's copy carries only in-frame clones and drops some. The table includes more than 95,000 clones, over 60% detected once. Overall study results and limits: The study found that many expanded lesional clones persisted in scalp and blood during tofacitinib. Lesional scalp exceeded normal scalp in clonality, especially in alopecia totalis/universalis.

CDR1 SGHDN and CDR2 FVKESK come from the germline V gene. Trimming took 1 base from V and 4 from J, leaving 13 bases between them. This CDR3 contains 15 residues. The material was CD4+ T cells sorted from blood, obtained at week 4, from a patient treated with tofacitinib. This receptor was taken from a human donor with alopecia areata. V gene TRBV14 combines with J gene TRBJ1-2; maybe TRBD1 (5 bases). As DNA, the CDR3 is TGTGCCAGCAGCCAAGTGGGAGGACAAGCCTATGGCTACACCTTC. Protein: CASSQVGGQAYGYTF.